What follows are 21 T cell receptor beta chains derived from one specimen sequenced in a study of CD8 T cells in ankylosing spondylitis (dated by TCRdb to 2015 to 2018). The antigens these receptors bind are not known. Broad study findings and their caveats: A TCR beta motif made up of fewer than 10 highly homologous amino acid variants appeared to be characteristic of blood from ankylosing spondylitis patients.

Library method: 5' RACE. Sequencing was carried out with an Illumina HiSeq 2500. In TCRdb, the public reads were trimmed at Q25 with fastp and aligned with MiXCR, with productive beta chains retained. Rows are combined by CDR3 protein, so each entry shows the most common genes and DNA. This sample holds hundreds of thousands of distinct CDR3 sequences; approximately 12% were observed only once. Approximately 0.5% of the sample is in the top ten clones. Sequenced sample: blood, either unsorted or a sorted T cell fraction (not recorded which). Every receptor here comes from a male donor with ankylosing spondylitis.

The chain uses TRBV5-1 and TRBJ1-1; D may be TRBD1 (5 bases). The germline V gene has CDR1 SGHRS and CDR2 YFSETQ. The germline V and J ends were trimmed by 0 bases and 3 bases, with 12 bases remaining between them. This CDR3 spans 15 amino acids. The CDR3 spells CASSLAGGSYTEAFF. CDR3 nucleotides: TGCGCCAGCAGCTTGGCCGGGGGGTCCTACACTGAAGCTTTCTTT.

This clonotype was observed many times. This rearrangement joins TRBV20-1 to TRBJ2-7; D is ambiguous. V lost 1 base to trimming and J lost 0 bases, with 7 bases between them. There are 13 residues in the CDR3. Germline CDR1 and CDR2: DFQATT and SNEGSKA (reference sequence). CDR3 protein: CSARGPYSYEQYF. The CDR3 coding sequence is TGCAGTGCTAGAGGACCTTACTCCTACGAGCAGTACTTC.

This clonotype appeared a few times. The chain is built from TRBV4-3 and TRBJ2-7; possible D gene TRBD2, 6 bases. CDR3 length: 15 residues. Germline V gene lookup returns CDR1 LGHNA and CDR2 YSLEER. The V end lost 4 bases, the J end lost 2 bases, and 15 bases lay between the germline ends. The CDR3 loop is CASSRYLRGPYEQYF. The CDR3 DNA reads TGCGCCAGCAGCCGATATCTGCGGGGCCCCTACGAGCAGTACTTC.

The CDR3 loop is CSASGPGAEGNEQFF. The CDR3, as DNA: TGCAGTGCTAGTGGCCCGGGAGCTGAGGGCAATGAGCAGTTCTTC. This rearrangement joins TRBV20-1 to TRBJ2-1; a weak D match, TRBD2 (6 bases). Germline lookup yields CDR1 DFQATT and CDR2 SNEGSKA (reference sequence). There are 15 residues in the CDR3. V gave up 3 bases and J gave up 6 bases, with 18 bases separating them.

This clonotype was counted only a few times. CDR3 bases: TGTGCCAGCTCTGATTCAGGGTTCATCACAGATACGCAGTATTTT. It encodes CASSDSGFITDTQYF. V gene TRBV18 combines with J gene TRBJ2-3; possibly TRBD1 for D (5 bases). Trimming took off 6 bases at V and 2 bases at J, with 15 bases between the two ends. Germline assignment: CDR1 KGHSH and CDR2 LQKENI. This CDR3 is built from 15 residues. The full variable domain, completed using reference TRBV18 and TRBJ2-3, is NAGVMQNPRHLVRRRGQEARLRCSPMKGHSHVYWYRQLPEEGLKFMVYLQKENIIDESGMPKERFSAEFPKEGPSILRIQQVVRGDSAAYFCASSDSGFITDTQYFGPGTRLTVL.

V gene TRBV20-1 combines with J gene TRBJ2-2; D is undetermined. Germline lookup yields CDR1 DFQATT and CDR2 SNEGSKA (reference sequence). This CDR3 has 15 amino acids. The V end was cut by 5 bases, the J end by 0 bases, with 13 bases between. CDR3 residues: CSAARSTSNTGELFF. The CDR3 nucleotides read TGCAGTGCTGCAAGATCGACATCGAACACCGGGGAGCTGTTTTTT.

The chain links TRBV20-1 to TRBJ1-3; possibly TRBD1 for D (5 bases). This CDR3 has 15 residues. Germline CDR1 DFQATT, CDR2 SNEGSKA (reference sequence). V lost 3 bases and J 2 bases, leaving 14 bases between the germline ends. The chain's CDR3 is CSARRLDRAGNTIYF. For the CDR3, the DNA is TGCAGTGCTAGGAGGCTTGACAGAGCTGGAAACACCATATATTTT.

For this clonotype: A read error may explain this, as a much larger clone is one base away. V gene TRBV7-9 combines with J gene TRBJ2-7, with 7 bases identical to TRBD1. Trimming took 7 bases from V and 7 from J; bases not matched to a gene: 16. CDR1 SEHNR and CDR2 FQNEAQ come from the germline V gene (reference sequence). There are 15 residues in the CDR3. The CDR3 DNA reads TGTGCCAGCACCTCCCCTGGGACAGATCTACGTGAGCAGTACTTC. Protein sequence: CASTSPGTDLREQYF.

This clonotype appeared many times. The chain carries TRBV20-1 and TRBJ2-3; no clear D gene. The CDR3 spans 15 residues. V lost 1 base and J 2 bases, leaving 13 bases between the germline ends. Germline-derived CDR1 and CDR2 are DFQATT and SNEGSKA (reference sequence). CDR3 in amino acids: CSARGSPLNTDTQYF. As DNA, the CDR3 is TGCAGTGCTAGAGGTAGCCCCTTGAACACAGATACGCAGTATTTT.

Remarks on this clonotype: It may be a read error: a sequence one base away is much more abundant. The J gene is TRBJ2-7, the V gene TRBV20-1; 7 bases are a match to TRBD1. With 3 bases clipped from V and 3 bases from J, the junction kept 2 bases outside the gene matches. Germline V lookup: CDR1 DFQATT, CDR2 SNEGSKA (reference sequence). The CDR3 loop spans 12 amino acids. In DNA form, the CDR3 reads TGCAGTGCTAGGCACAGGGGCTACGAGCAGTACTTC. Translation gives CSARHRGYEQYF.

The CDR3 DNA sequence: TGTGCCAGCAGCAAGTACAGGGGGGATATGTACGAGCAGTACTTC. It encodes CASSKYRGDMYEQYF. V is TRBV7-2 and J is TRBJ2-7; TRBD1 agrees at 8 bases. The germline V gene encodes CDR1 SGHTA and CDR2 FQGNSA. The length of the CDR3 is 15 residues. Germline trimming cut 5 bases from V and 4 bases from J; bases unmatched to any gene: 10.

This clonotype was recorded a few times. This chain connects TRBV6-1 to TRBJ1-6, with D possibly being TRBD1 (5 bases). V was trimmed by 1 base and J by 4 bases, leaving 14 bases between them. This CDR3 is 17 amino acids long. Per germline, CDR1 MNHNS and CDR2 SASEGT. CDR3 amino acids: CASSEDGHLFYNSPLHF. The DNA for the CDR3 is TGTGCCAGCAGTGAAGATGGACACCTTTTTTATAATTCACCCCTCCACTTT.

V is TRBV7-9 and J is TRBJ2-2; possibly TRBD2 for D (5 bases). CDR3 size: 17 residues. The V end lost 0 bases, the J end lost 0 bases, and 11 bases lay between the germline ends. Germline loops: CDR1 SEHNR, CDR2 FQNEAQ (reference sequence). Written as DNA, the CDR3 is TGTGCCAGCAGCTTAGCGTCTAGCAGTCCGAACACCGGGGAGCTGTTTTTT. This codes for CASSLASSSPNTGELFF. Complete variable domain (other parts from reference TRBV7-9 and TRBJ2-2): DTGVSQNPRHKITKRGQNVTFRCDPISEHNRLYWYRQTLGQGPEFLTYFQNEAQLEKSRLLSDRFSAERPKGSFSTLEIQRTEQGDSAMYLCASSLASSSPNTGELFFGEGSRLTVL.

This clonotype was picked up a small number of times. The chain joins TRBV20-1 to TRBJ1-4, with D unresolved. Germline CDR1 and CDR2: DFQATT and SNEGSKA (reference sequence). CDR3 length: 15 amino acids. The V end lost 2 bases, the J end lost 4 bases, and 14 bases lay between the germline ends. This CDR3 is CSARSPGSFNEKLFF. Here the CDR3 DNA reads TGCAGTGCTAGATCACCGGGGAGTTTTAATGAAAAACTGTTTTTT.

The sample holds a few counts of this clonotype. The rearrangement links TRBV9 to TRBJ2-3; TRBD2 agrees at 11 bases. V trimming: 0 bases; J trimming: 5 bases; junction bases outside the gene matches: 5. The CDR3 length is 16 residues. The V gene's germline CDR1 is SGDLS and CDR2 YYNGEE. Written as DNA, the CDR3 is TGTGCCAGCAGCGTAGCGAAACTAGCGGGGGTAGATACGCAGTATTTT. This gives the protein CASSVAKLAGVDTQYF.

This sequence joins TRBV20-1 and TRBJ1-2; D gene uncertain. Germline assignment: CDR1 DFQATT and CDR2 SNEGSKA (reference sequence). The CDR3 sequence is 13 residues long. Trimming left V 5 bases short and J 1 base short, with 11 bases between. Here the CDR3 reads CSAPKPVNYGYTF. DNA of the CDR3: TGCAGTGCTCCAAAGCCAGTTAACTATGGCTACACCTTC.

The chain joins TRBV18 to TRBJ2-2, with D maybe TRBD1 (6 bases). The V end lost 0 bases, the J end lost 2 bases, and 10 bases lay between the germline ends. The CDR3 runs 16 residues. Per the germline V gene, CDR1 is KGHSH and CDR2 is LQKENI. The DNA of the CDR3 is TGTGCCAGCTCACCACCGAACAGGGCAAACACCGGGGAGCTGTTTTTT. This gives the protein CASSPPNRANTGELFF.

The chain has TRBV6-1 and TRBJ2-5, with TRBD2 matching over 10 bases. The junction had 4 bases not matched to a gene; V was cut back by 7 bases and J by 5 bases. Germline lookup yields CDR1 MNHNS and CDR2 SASEGT. This CDR3 has 13 residues. CDR3 DNA: TGTGCCAGCAAACTAGCGGGAAGCGAGACCCAGTACTTC. Its protein product is CASKLAGSETQYF.

This clonotype has more than one count but fewer than ten. The J gene is TRBJ1-3, the V gene TRBV20-1; tentative D call: TRBD1 (5 bases). Trimming pared 4 bases from V and 2 bases from J, leaving 12 bases between. The CDR3 sequence is 14 residues long. Germline values: CDR1 DFQATT, CDR2 SNEGSKA (reference sequence). Written as DNA, the CDR3 is TGCAGTGCTATCGTGGGGGGGACTGGAAACACCATATATTTT. This codes for CSAIVGGTGNTIYF.

This clonotype occurred a few times. The V gene is TRBV12-3 or TRBV12-4, the J gene TRBJ2-3; 7 nucleotides match TRBD2. The CDR3 loop spans 17 amino acids. J gave up 4 bases and V 3 bases, and 13 bases lay outside the gene matches. CDR3 bases: TGTGCCAGCAGTTTTCGTTGGACTAGAACAATCTCAGATACGCAGTATTTT. Residues: CASSFRWTRTISDTQYF.

This clonotype appeared once. The chain links TRBV20-1 to TRBJ2-5, with D unresolved. Looked up from germline, CDR1 is DFQATT and CDR2 is SNEGSKA (reference sequence). CDR3 size: 13 residues. Trimming removed 0 bases at V and 4 bases at J, with 9 bases between. The CDR3 nucleotides are TGCAGTGCTAGAGAACGAGTGGCAGAGACCCAGTACTTC. Translating it yields CSARERVAETQYF.